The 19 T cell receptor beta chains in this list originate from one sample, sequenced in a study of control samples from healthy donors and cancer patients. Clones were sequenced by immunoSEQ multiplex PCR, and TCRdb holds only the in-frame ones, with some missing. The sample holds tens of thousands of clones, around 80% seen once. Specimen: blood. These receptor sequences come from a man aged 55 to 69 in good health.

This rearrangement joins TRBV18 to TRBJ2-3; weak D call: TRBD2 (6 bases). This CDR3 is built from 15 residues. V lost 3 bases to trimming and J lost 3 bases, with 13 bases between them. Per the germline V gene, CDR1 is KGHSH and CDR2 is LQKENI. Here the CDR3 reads CASSPEGFKTDTQYF. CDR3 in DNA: TGTGCCAGCTCACCGGAGGGGTTCAAAACAGATACGCAGTATTTT.

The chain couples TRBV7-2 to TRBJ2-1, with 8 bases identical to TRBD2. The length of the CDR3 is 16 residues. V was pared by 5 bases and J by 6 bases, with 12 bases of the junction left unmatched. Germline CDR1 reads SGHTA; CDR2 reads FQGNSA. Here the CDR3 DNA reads TGTGCCAGCAGCCCGGCCGGGAGGGGAAACGGCAATGAGCAGTTCTTC. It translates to CASSPAGRGNGNEQFF.

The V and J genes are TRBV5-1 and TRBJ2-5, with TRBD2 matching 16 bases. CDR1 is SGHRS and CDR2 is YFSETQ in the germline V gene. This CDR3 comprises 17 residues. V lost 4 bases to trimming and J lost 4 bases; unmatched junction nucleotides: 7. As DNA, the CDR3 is TGCGCCAGCAGCCCGGGACTAGCGGGAGGGCCGGGAGAGACCCAGTACTTC. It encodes CASSPGLAGGPGETQYF.

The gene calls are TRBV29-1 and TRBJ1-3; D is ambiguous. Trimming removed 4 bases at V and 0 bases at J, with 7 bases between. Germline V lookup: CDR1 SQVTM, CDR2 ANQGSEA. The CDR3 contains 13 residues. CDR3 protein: CSVGLNSGNTIYF. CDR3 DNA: TGCAGCGTTGGTTTGAACTCTGGAAACACCATATATTTT.

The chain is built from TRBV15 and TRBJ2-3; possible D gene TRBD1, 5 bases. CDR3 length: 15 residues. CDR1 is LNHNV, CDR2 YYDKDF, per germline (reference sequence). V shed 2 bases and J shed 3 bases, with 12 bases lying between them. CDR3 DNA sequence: TGTGCCACCAGCAGAAATCCCAAGGGGACAGATACGCAGTATTTT. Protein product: CATSRNPKGTDTQYF.

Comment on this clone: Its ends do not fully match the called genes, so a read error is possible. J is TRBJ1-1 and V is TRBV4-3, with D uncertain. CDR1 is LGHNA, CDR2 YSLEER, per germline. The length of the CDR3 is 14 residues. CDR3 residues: CASSQERQNTEAFF. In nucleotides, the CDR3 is TGCGCCAGCAGCCAAGAGCGGCAGAACACCGAAGCTTTCTTT.

This chain's CDR3 is CASSLGTGVTEAFF. DNA for the CDR3: TGTGCCAGCAGCCTGGGGACAGGGGTCACTGAAGCTTTCTTT. The chain is built from TRBV7-2 and TRBJ1-1; 10 bases agree with TRBD1. Germline CDR1 is SGHTA and CDR2 is FQGNSA. The J segment lost 4 bases and the V segment lost 5 bases, leaving 4 bases of the junction unmatched. There are 14 residues in the CDR3.

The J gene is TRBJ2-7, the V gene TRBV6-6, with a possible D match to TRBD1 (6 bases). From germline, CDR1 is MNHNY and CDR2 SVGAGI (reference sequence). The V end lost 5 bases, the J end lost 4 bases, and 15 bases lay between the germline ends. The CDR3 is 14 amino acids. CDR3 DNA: TGTGCCAGCAGTCAACGGGGACAAGAATACGAGCAGTACTTC. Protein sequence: CASSQRGQEYEQYF.

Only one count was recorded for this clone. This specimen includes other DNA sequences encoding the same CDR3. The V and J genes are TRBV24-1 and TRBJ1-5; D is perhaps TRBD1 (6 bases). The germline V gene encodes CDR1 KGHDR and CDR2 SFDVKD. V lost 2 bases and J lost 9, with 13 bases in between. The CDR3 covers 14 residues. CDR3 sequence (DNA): TGTGCCACCAGTGATTCTACAGGGCGCCGGCCCCAGCATTTT. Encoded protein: CATSDSTGRRPQHF.

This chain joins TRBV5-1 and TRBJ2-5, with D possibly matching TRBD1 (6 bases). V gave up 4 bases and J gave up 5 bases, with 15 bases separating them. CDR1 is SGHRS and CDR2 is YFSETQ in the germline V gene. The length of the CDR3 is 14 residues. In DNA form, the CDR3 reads TGCGCCAGCAGCGGGTCAGGGGAAGGGGAGACCCAGTACTTC. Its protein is CASSGSGEGETQYF.

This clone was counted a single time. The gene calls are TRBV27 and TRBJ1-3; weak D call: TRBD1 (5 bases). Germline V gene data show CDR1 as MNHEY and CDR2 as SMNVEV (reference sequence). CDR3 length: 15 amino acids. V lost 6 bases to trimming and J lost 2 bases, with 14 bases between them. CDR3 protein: CASRIDSYTGNTIYF. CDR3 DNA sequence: TGTGCCAGCAGGATCGACAGCTATACTGGAAACACCATATATTTT.

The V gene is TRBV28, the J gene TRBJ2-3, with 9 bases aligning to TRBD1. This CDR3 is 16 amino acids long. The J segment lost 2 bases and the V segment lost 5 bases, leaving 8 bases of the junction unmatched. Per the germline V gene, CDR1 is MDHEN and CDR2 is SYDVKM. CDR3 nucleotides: TGTGCCAGCAGTCCGACAGGGGGTCCTAACACAGATACGCAGTATTTT. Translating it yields CASSPTGGPNTDTQYF. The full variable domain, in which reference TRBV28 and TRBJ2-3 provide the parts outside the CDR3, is DVKVTQSSRYLVKRTGEKVFLECVQDMDHENMFWYRQDPGLGLRLIYFSYDVKMKEKGDIPEGYSVSREKKERFSLILESASTNQTSMYLCASSPTGGPNTDTQYFGPGTRLTVL.

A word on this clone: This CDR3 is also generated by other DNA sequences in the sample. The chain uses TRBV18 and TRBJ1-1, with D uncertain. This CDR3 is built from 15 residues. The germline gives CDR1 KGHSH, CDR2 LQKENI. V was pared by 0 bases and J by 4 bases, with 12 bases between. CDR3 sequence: CASSPPSSLGTEAFF. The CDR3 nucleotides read TGTGCCAGCTCACCACCGAGCTCCCTAGGCACTGAAGCTTTCTTT.

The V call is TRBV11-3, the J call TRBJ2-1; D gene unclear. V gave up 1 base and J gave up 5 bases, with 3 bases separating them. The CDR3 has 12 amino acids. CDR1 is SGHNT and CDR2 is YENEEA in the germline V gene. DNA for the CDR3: TGTGCCAGCAGCTTAGTGCACAATGAGCAGTTCTTC. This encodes CASSLVHNEQFF.

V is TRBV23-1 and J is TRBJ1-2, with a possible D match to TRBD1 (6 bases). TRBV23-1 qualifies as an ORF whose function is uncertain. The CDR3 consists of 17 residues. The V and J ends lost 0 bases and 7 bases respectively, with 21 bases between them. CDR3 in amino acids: CASSQSVRGRRYSGYTF. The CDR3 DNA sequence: TGCGCCAGCAGTCAATCAGTCCGGGGGCGCAGGTATAGTGGCTACACCTTC.

CDR3 amino acids: CASSKGQRGETQYF. The CDR3 DNA follows: TGCGCCAGCAGCAAGGGACAGCGGGGGGAGACCCAGTACTTC. This chain joins TRBV5-1 and TRBJ2-5, with D perhaps TRBD2 (8 bases). With 4 bases removed from V and 5 bases from J, the gap between germline ends came to 15 bases. Germline CDR1 and CDR2: SGHRS and YFSETQ. The CDR3 runs 14 residues.

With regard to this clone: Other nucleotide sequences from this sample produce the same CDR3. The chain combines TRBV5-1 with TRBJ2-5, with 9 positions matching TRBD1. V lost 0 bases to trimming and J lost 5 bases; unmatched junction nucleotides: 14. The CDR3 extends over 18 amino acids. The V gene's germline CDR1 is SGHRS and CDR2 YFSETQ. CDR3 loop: CASSLGDRAAGGSETQYF. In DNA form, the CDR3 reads TGCGCCAGCAGCTTGGGGGACAGGGCGGCTGGGGGATCGGAGACCCAGTACTTC.

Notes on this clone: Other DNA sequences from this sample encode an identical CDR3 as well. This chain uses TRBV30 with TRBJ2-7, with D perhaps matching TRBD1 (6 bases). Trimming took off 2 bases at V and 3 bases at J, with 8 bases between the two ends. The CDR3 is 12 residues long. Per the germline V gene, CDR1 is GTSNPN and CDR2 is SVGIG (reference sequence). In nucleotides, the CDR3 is TGTGCCTGGAGTCCACAGGGCTACGAGCAGTACTTC. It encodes CAWSPQGYEQYF.

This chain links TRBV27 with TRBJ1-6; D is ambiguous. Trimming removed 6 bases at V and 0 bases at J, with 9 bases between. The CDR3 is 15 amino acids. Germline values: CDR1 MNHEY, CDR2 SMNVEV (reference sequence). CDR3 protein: CASRTRNSYNSPLHF. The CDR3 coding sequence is TGTGCCAGCAGAACCAGAAACTCCTATAATTCACCCCTCCACTTT.